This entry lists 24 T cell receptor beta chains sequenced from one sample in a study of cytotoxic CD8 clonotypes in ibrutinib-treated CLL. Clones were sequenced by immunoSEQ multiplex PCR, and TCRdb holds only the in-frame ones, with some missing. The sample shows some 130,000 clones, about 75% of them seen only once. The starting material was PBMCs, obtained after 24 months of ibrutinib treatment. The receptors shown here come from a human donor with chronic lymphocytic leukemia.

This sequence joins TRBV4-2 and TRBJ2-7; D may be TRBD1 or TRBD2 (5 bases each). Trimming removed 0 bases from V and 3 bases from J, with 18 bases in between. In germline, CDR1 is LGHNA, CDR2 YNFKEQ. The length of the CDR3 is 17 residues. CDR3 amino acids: CASSQDLGTWTNYEQYF. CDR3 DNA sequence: TGTGCCAGCAGCCAAGATCTGGGGACGTGGACCAACTACGAGCAGTACTTC.

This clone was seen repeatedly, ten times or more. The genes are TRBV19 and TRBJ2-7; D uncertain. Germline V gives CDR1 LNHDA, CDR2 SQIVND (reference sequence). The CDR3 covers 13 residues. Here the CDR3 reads CPARAPEPYEQYF. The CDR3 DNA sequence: TGTCCCGCCCGGGCCCCCGAGCCCTACGAGCAGTACTTC.

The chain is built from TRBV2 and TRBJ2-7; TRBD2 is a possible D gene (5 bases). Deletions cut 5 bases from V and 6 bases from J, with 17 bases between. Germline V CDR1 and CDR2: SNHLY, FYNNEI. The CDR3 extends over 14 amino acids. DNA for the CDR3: TGTGCCAGCAGTCTCTTCGGACGGGGTGGCGAGCAGTACTTC. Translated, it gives CASSLFGRGGEQYF.

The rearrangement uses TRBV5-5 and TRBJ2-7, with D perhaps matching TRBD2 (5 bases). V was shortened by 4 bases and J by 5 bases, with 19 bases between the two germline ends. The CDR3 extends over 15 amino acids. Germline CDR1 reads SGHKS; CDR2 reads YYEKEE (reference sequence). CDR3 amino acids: CASSPSPGRRNEQYF. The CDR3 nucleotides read TGTGCCAGCAGCCCCAGCCCGGGAAGGAGAAACGAGCAGTACTTC.

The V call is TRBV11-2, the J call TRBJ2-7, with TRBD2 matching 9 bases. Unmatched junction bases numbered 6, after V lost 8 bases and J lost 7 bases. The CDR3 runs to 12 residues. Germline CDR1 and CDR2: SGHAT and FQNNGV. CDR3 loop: CASQRGAGEQYF. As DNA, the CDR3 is TGTGCCAGCCAGCGGGGGGCTGGGGAGCAGTACTTC.

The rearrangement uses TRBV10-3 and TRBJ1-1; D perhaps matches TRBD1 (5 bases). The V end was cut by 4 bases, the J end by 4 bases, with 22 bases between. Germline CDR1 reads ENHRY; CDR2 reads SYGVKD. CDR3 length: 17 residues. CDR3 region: CAISGGVGTLIGTEAFF. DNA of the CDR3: TGTGCCATCAGTGGTGGGGTCGGGACGCTCATTGGCACTGAAGCTTTCTTT.

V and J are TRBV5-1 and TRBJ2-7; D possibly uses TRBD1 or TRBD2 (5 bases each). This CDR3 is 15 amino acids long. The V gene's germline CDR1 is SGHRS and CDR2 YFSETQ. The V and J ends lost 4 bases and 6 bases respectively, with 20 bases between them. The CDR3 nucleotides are TGCGCCAGCAGCCCCCGCCCCCGGGGTAGGGGCGAGCAGTACTTC. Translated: CASSPRPRGRGEQYF.

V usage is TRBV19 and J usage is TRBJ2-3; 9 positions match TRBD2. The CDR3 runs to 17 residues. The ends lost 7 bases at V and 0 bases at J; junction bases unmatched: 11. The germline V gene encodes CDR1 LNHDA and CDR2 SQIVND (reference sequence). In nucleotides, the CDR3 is TGTGCCAGTAAGATGGGCGGGAGGGCCGTAAGCACAGATACGCAGTATTTT. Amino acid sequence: CASKMGGRAVSTDTQYF.

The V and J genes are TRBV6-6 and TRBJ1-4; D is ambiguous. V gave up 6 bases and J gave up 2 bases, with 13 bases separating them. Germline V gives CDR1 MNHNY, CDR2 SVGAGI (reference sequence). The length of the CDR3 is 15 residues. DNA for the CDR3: TGTGCCAGCAGCCCCCCCGGCGGTACTAATGAAAAACTGTTTTTT. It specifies CASSPPGGTNEKLFF.

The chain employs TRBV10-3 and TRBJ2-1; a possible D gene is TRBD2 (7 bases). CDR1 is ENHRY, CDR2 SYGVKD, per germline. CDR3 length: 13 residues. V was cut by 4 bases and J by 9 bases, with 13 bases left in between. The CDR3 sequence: CAISGQGGGEQFF. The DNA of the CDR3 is TGTGCCATCAGTGGCCAAGGGGGGGGTGAGCAGTTCTTC.

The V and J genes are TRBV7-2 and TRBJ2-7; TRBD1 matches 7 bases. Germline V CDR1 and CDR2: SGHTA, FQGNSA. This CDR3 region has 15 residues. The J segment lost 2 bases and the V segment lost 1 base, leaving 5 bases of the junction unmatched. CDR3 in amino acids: CASSLEWDSTYEQYF. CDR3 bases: TGTGCCAGCAGCTTAGAGTGGGACAGCACCTACGAGCAGTACTTC.

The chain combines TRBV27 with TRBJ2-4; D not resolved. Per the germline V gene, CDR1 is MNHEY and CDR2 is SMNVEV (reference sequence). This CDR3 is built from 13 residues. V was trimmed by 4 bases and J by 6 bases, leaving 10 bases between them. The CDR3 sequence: CASSSGLGNIQYF. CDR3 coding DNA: TGTGCCAGCAGTTCTGGCCTGGGAAACATTCAGTACTTC.

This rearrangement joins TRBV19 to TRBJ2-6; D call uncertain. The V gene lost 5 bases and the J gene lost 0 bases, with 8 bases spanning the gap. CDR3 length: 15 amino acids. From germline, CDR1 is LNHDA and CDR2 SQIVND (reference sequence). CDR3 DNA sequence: TGTGCCAGTAGTTGGCGAAACTCTGGGGCCAACGTCCTGACTTTC. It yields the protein CASSWRNSGANVLTF. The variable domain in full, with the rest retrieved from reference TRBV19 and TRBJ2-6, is DGGITQSPKYLFRKEGQNVTLSCEQNLNHDAMYWYRQDPGQGLRLIYYSQIVNDFQKGDIAEGYSVSREKKESFPLTVTSAQKNPTAFYLCASSWRNSGANVLTFGAGSRLTVL.

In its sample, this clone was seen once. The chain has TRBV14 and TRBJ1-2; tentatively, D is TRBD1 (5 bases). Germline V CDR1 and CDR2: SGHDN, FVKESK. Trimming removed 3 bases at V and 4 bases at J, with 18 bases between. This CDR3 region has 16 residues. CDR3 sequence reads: CASSHVGAGLVYGYTF. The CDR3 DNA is TGTGCCAGCAGCCACGTAGGAGCGGGACTTGTCTATGGCTACACCTTC.

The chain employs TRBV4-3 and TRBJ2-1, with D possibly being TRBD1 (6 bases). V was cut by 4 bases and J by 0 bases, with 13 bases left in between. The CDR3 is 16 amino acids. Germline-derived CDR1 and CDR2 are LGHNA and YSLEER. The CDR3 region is CASSLGAPNSYNEQFF. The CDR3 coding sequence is TGCGCCAGCAGCCTGGGGGCCCCCAACTCCTACAATGAGCAGTTCTTC.

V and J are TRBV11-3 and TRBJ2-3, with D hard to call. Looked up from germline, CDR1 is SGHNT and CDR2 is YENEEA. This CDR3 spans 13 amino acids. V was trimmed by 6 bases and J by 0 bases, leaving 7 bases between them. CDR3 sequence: CASRGQSTDTQYF. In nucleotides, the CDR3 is TGTGCCAGCAGAGGGCAAAGCACAGATACGCAGTATTTT. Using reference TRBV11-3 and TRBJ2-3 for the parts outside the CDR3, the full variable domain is EAGVVQSPRYKIIEKKQPVAFWCNPISGHNTLYWYLQNLGQGPELLIRYENEEAVDDSQLPKDRFSAERLKGVDSTLKIQPAELGDSAVYLCASRGQSTDTQYFGPGTRLTVL.

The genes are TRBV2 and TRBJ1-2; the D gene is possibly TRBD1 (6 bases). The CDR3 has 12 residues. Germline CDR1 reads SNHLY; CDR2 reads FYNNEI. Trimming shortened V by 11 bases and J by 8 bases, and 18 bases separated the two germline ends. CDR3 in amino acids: CAATRGGPGYTF. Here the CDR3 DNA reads TGTGCCGCCACGAGGGGGGGTCCGGGCTACACCTTC.

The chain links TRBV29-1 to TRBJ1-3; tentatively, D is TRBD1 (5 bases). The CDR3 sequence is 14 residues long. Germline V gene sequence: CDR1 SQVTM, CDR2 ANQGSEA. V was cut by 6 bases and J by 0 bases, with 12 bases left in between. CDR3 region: CSVRTGHSGNTIYF. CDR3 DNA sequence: TGCAGCGTCCGGACGGGGCACTCTGGAAACACCATATATTTT.

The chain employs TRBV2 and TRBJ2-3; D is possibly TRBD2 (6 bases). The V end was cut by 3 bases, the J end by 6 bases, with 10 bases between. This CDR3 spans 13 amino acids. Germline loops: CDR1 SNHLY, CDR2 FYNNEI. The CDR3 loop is CASSDLEGDTQYF. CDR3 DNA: TGTGCCAGCAGTGACCTGGAGGGGGATACGCAGTATTTT.

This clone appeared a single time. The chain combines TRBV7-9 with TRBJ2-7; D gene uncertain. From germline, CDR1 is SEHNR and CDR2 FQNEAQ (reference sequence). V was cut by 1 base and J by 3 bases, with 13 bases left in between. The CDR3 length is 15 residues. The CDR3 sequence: CASSLDQDAIYEQYF. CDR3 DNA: TGTGCCAGCAGCTTAGACCAGGACGCAATCTACGAGCAGTACTTC.

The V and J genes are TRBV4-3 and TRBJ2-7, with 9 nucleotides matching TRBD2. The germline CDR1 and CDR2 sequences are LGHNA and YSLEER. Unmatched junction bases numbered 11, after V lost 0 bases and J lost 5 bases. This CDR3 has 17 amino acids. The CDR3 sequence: CASSQDGFLGGGDEQYF. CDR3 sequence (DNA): TGCGCCAGCAGCCAAGATGGATTCCTGGGCGGGGGGGACGAGCAGTACTTC.

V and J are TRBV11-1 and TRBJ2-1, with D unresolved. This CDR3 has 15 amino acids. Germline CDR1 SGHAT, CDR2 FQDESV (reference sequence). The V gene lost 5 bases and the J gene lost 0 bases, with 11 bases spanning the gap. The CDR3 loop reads CASSLDGDSYNEQFF. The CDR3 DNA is TGTGCCAGCAGCCTTGACGGTGACTCCTACAATGAGCAGTTCTTC. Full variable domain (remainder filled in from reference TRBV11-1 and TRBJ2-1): EAEVAQSPRYKITEKSQAVAFWCDPISGHATLYWYRQILGQGPELLVQFQDESVVDDSQLPKDRFSAERLKGVDSTLKIQPAELGDSAMYLCASSLDGDSYNEQFFGPGTRLTVL.

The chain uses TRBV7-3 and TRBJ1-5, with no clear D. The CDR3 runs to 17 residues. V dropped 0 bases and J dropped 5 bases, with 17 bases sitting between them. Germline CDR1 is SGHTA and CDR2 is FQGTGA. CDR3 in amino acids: CASSLTRWRAGDQPQHF. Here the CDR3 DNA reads TGTGCCAGCAGCTTAACCCGGTGGAGGGCTGGAGATCAGCCCCAGCATTTT.

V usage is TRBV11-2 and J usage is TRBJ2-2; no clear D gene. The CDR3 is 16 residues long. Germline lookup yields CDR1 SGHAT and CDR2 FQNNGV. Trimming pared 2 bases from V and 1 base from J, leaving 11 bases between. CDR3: CASSLTVLLNTGELFF. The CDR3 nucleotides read TGTGCCAGCAGCTTAACGGTCCTCTTGAACACCGGGGAGCTGTTTTTT.